This T cell receptor beta chain was sequenced for a study of T cells in Graves' hyperthyroidism and ophthalmopathy (dated by TCRdb to between 2019 and 2020). Regarding the study in general: Peripheral blood was sampled at the time of initial diagnosis, prior to any treatment. After blood sampling, hyperthyroidism patients were treated with methimazole at a starting dose of 30 mg daily, and ophthalmopathy patients were treated with high-dose intravenous methylprednisolone. Thyroid tissue and blood T-cell repertoires from roughly six Graves' hyperthyroidism patients were also compared in the study. Prospective prediction of ophthalmopathy was tested in an independent validation cohort of some 19 hyperthyroidism patients and around 16 patients who later progressed to ophthalmopathy. According to the paper, TCR Vbeta CDR3 sequencing was carried out on around 140 peripheral blood samples, which came from approximately 43 ophthalmopathy, 80 or so hyperthyroidism and about 17 progressor patients. For training and testing, the roughly 97 patients in the discovery cohort were randomly divided in a 7:3 ratio. To identify TCR V-J signatures that set the groups apart, the researchers used a discovery cohort of 90 to 100 patients, made up of approximately 43 with Graves' ophthalmopathy and some 56 with stable Graves' hyperthyroidism. The study at large found these results: Most expanded thyroid clonotypes (frequency above 0.001) were also detected in blood, a finding suggesting that blood repertoires may reflect thyroid immune responses. In validation, progression to ophthalmopathy was predicted by the model with nearly 71% sensitivity and about 72% specificity, a median of roughly 6 months before onset. Sample size was not statistically predetermined, and blinding of investigators to group allocation was not performed. Ophthalmopathy was separated from stable hyperthyroidism by a 13 V-J signature model, with approximately 85% sensitivity and about 81% specificity obtained in cross-validation and 80%/75% obtained in testing.

A patient counted as having stable Graves' hyperthyroidism if no progression to ophthalmopathy occurred over 18 months of follow-up. The hyperthyroidism patients were between 18 and 65 years old and newly diagnosed, with a disease duration of less than 2 months. The study excluded patients with uncontrolled infections, other autoimmune diseases, pregnancy or lactation. Clinical symptoms, serum thyroxine and TRAb, thyroid ultrasound, and orbital computed tomography formed the basis for the diagnoses. PBMCs were separated from roughly 10 ml of fresh peripheral blood using Ficoll-Paque density gradient centrifugation. Total RNA was extracted with Trizol reagent, and quality was checked on an Agilent 2100 Bioanalyzer. TCR beta CDR3 regions were amplified from RNA transcripts. The first round of RT-PCR for the TCR CDR3 was performed with the HTBI primer set and the Qiagen OneStep RT-PCR kit. Libraries were constructed in a second round of multiplex PCR, after which size selection and purification were performed. Paired-end sequencing of the libraries was performed with 100 bp reads on an Illumina HiSeq2000. As for the authors' bioinformatics: SOAPnuke was used to process the raw data, with reads discarded if the reads contained adapters or uncalled bases, had a mean Phred below 15, or lacked an exact constant-primer or identifier match. High-quality paired reads were merged with COPE v1.2.5, and unique nucleotide sequences were defined as clonotypes. MiTCR v1.1 was used to align clonotypes to the IMGT TRBV, TRBD and TRBJ reference segments. Only V-J combinations with frequency above 0.0001, covering 99% to 99.2% of repertoires, were analysed. A TCS score was defined as the ratio between F50 (clonal expansion) and ExV (chaos), using BLOSUM62-based TCRdist between CDR3 peptides within each V-J. Welch's t-statistics and random forest reduced roughly 500 V-J features to about 12, which were used in a naive Bayes classifier (R e1071). TCRdb trimmed the raw reads at Q25, called clones with MiXCR and kept productive beta chains. Rows matching on CDR3 protein sequence are summarized as one entry with the most common DNA and genes. The V and J calls here are based on TCRdb, not the publication. This sample gives some 620,000 distinct CDR3 sequences in total; 15% to 20% of them show up just once. The ten largest clones take up around 4% of the sample.

Relative to germline, V is 2 bases shorter and J is 0 bases shorter, with 18 bases between their ends. The germline V gene supplies CDR1 SGHDT and CDR2 YYEEEE. From the cysteine through the phenylalanine, the CDR3 covers 18 amino acids. The CDR3 DNA has 54 bases and is translated from base 1. Comment on this clonotype: Its antigen is not yet known. Base qualities were left out, and no much larger clone turns up one base away.

Sequencing input: blood. Recombination connected TRBV5-6 to TRBJ1-3; too little of a D gene remains to name it. The receptor was derived from a woman in her twenties or thirties with Graves' hyperthyroidism. The nucleotides read TGTGCCAGCAGCTTTTTCGTCGGGAGCTACCTCTCTGGAAACACCATATATTTT. The resulting protein is CASSFFVGSYLSGNTIYF.